These T cell receptor beta chains were read from a single sample in a study of Graves' ophthalmopathy and Graves' hyperthyroidism. TCRdb fed the multiplex PCR reads into MiXCR, producing one record per CDR3 protein. The sample holds around 600,000 distinct CDR3 sequences, over 40% seen once. The sample consisted of peripheral blood. The source of these receptors is an adult man with Graves' ophthalmopathy. CDR3s include the opening cysteine and the closing phenylalanine or tryptophan. Fields, in order: D gene, clone size, V gene, J gene, CDR3 protein, CDR3 DNA. D genes are given only for firm matches. Clone sizes are given selectively: once, few, many, or a class where the clone is expanded.

D: NA
size: NA
V: TRBV10-3
J: TRBJ1-5
CDR3: CAIRQTINQPQHF
DNA: TGTGCCATCAGACAGACGATCAATCAGCCCCAGCATTTT

D: TRBD1
size: NA
V: TRBV7-8
J: TRBJ2-3
CDR3: CASSSTPYGRGFSSTDTQYF
DNA: TGTGCCAGCAGCTCCACGCCCTACGGCAGGGGGTTTTCTAGCACAGATACGCAGTATTTT

D: NA
size: many
V: TRBV12-3/TRBV12-4
J: TRBJ1-3
CDR3: CASSLRGGSGNTIYF
DNA: TGTGCCAGCAGTTTAAGAGGGGGGTCTGGAAACACCATATATTTT

D: NA
size: many
V: TRBV2
J: TRBJ1-3
CDR3: CASSERESSGNTIYF
DNA: TGTGCCAGCAGTGAAAGGGAGAGCTCTGGAAACACCATATATTTT

D: NA
size: NA
V: TRBV25-1
J: TRBJ2-5
CDR3: CASRTAGQETQYF
DNA: TGTGCCAGCCGGACAGCGGGACAAGAGACCCAGTACTTC

D: NA
size: NA
V: TRBV20-1
J: TRBJ2-5
CDR3: CSASWGGETQYF
DNA: TGCAGTGCTAGCTGGGGAGGAGAGACCCAGTACTTC

D: NA
size: NA
V: TRBV12-3/TRBV12-4
J: TRBJ2-7
CDR3: CASKGEGSYEQYF
DNA: TGTGCCAGCAAGGGGGAGGGGTCCTACGAGCAGTACTTC

D: NA
size: NA
V: TRBV20-1
J: TRBJ1-1
CDR3: CSATPGGGNTEAFF
DNA: TGCAGTGCTACCCCGGGCGGGGGAAACACTGAAGCTTTCTTT

D: NA
size: many
V: TRBV20-1
J: TRBJ1-2
CDR3: CSARDPRNYGYTF
DNA: TGCAGTGCTAGAGATCCCCGTAACTATGGCTACACCTTC

D: TRBD1
size: NA
V: TRBV2
J: TRBJ1-2
CDR3: CASSTRGTGARGYTF
DNA: TGTGCCAGCAGCACCAGGGGGACAGGGGCGCGTGGCTACACCTTC

D: NA
size: few
V: TRBV6-1
J: TRBJ1-2
CDR3: CASSDNNRDGYTF
DNA: TGTGCCAGCAGTGATAACAACAGGGATGGCTACACCTTC

D: NA
size: NA
V: TRBV4-2
J: TRBJ1-5
CDR3: CASSLVLKVDQPQHF
DNA: TGTGCCAGCAGCCTCGTCCTTAAGGTGGATCAGCCCCAGCATTTT

D: NA
size: many
V: TRBV20-1
J: TRBJ2-7
CDR3: CSAVADSSYEQYF
DNA: TGCAGTGCTGTAGCGGACAGCTCCTACGAGCAGTACTTC

D: NA
size: NA
V: TRBV25-1
J: TRBJ2-1
CDR3: CASSVAGTQSYNEQFF
DNA: TGTGCCAGCAGTGTCGCTGGGACACAGTCCTACAATGAGCAGTTCTTC

D: NA
size: NA
V: TRBV10-3
J: TRBJ1-1
CDR3: CASSYSGTRSSGPEAFF
DNA: TGTGCCAGCAGTTACTCGGGTACCAGATCTAGCGGCCCTGAAGCTTTCTTT

D: NA
size: NA
V: TRBV7-9
J: TRBJ2-7
CDR3: CASNSGGPYEQYF
DNA: TGTGCCAGCAACTCCGGGGGGCCCTACGAGCAGTACTTC

D: NA
size: many
V: TRBV12-3/TRBV12-4
J: TRBJ1-1
CDR3: CASSLWERGTEAFF
DNA: TGTGCCAGCAGTTTGTGGGAAAGAGGAACTGAAGCTTTCTTT

D: NA
size: many
V: TRBV12-3/TRBV12-4
J: TRBJ1-2
CDR3: CASSLEGKYTF
DNA: TGTGCCAGCAGTTTAGAAGGCAAATACACCTTC

D: NA
size: NA
V: TRBV7-8
J: TRBJ1-1
CDR3: CASSYETALNTEAFF
DNA: TGTGCCAGCAGCTATGAGACAGCCCTGAACACTGAAGCTTTCTTT

D: TRBD2
size: few
V: TRBV9
J: TRBJ2-7
CDR3: CASSPGLAGVEQYF
DNA: TGTGCCAGCAGCCCGGGACTAGCGGGAGTCGAGCAGTACTTC

D: TRBD1
size: many
V: TRBV19
J: TRBJ1-4
CDR3: CASSPMRDREGEKLFF
DNA: TGTGCCAGTAGCCCTATGCGGGACAGGGAAGGTGAAAAACTGTTTTTT

D: TRBD1
size: NA
V: TRBV5-1
J: TRBJ1-3
CDR3: CASSLVAGGDTIYF
DNA: TGCGCCAGCAGCTTGGTTGCAGGGGGAGACACCATATATTTT

D: NA
size: NA
V: TRBV7-9
J: TRBJ2-5
CDR3: CASSLGEDIQETQYF
DNA: TGTGCCAGCAGCTTAGGGGAGGACATCCAAGAGACCCAGTACTTC

D: TRBD1
size: many
V: TRBV9
J: TRBJ2-7
CDR3: CASSVGQEDYEQYF
DNA: TGTGCCAGCAGCGTTGGACAGGAGGACTACGAGCAGTACTTC

D: TRBD1
size: NA
V: TRBV2
J: TRBJ1-4
CDR3: CASRGDRGATNEKLFF
DNA: TGTGCCAGCAGGGGGGACAGGGGTGCGACTAATGAAAAACTGTTTTTT

D: TRBD1
size: NA
V: TRBV20-1
J: TRBJ2-7
CDR3: CSAHRGAYEQYF
DNA: TGCAGTGCTCACAGGGGGGCCTACGAGCAGTACTTC

D: TRBD2
size: NA
V: TRBV7-2
J: TRBJ2-2
CDR3: CASSFNGGAIGELFF
DNA: TGTGCCAGCAGCTTTAACGGGGGGGCGATCGGGGAGCTGTTTTTT

D: NA
size: NA
V: TRBV25-1
J: TRBJ1-2
CDR3: CASSLYLGSYGYTF
DNA: TGTGCCAGCAGTTTATATCTGGGTAGCTATGGCTACACCTTC

D: TRBD1
size: many
V: TRBV10-3
J: TRBJ2-5
CDR3: CAIQARLGTGEETQYF
DNA: TGTGCCATCCAGGCCCGACTCGGGACAGGGGAGGAGACCCAGTACTTC

D: NA
size: few
V: TRBV3-1
J: TRBJ2-5
CDR3: CASSPLSVGETQYF
DNA: TGTGCCAGCAGCCCTCTTAGTGTAGGGGAGACCCAGTACTTC

D: NA
size: NA
V: TRBV10-2
J: TRBJ2-5
CDR3: CASSVGRGSETQYF
DNA: TGCGCCAGCAGTGTTGGCAGGGGTTCAGAGACCCAGTACTTC

D: TRBD1
size: many
V: TRBV19
J: TRBJ1-1
CDR3: CASSTYDRVGTEAFF
DNA: TGTGCCAGTAGTACCTACGACAGGGTGGGGACTGAAGCTTTCTTT

D: NA
size: many
V: TRBV9
J: TRBJ2-5
CDR3: CASSVGGTSKETQYF
DNA: TGTGCCAGCAGCGTAGGGGGAACCTCTAAAGAGACCCAGTACTTC

D: NA
size: few
V: TRBV19
J: TRBJ1-5
CDR3: CAWSVRGGNRQPQHF
DNA: TGTGCCTGGAGTGTACGAGGGGGGAATCGTCAGCCCCAGCATTTT

D: NA
size: many
V: TRBV5-1
J: TRBJ1-2
CDR3: CASSLERIYGYTF
DNA: TGCGCCAGCAGCTTGGAACGGATCTATGGCTACACCTTC

D: NA
size: NA
V: TRBV27
J: TRBJ2-5
CDR3: CASSLVGQTQYF
DNA: TGTGCCAGCAGTTTAGTGGGGCAGACCCAGTACTTC

D: NA
size: few
V: TRBV6-6
J: TRBJ1-4
CDR3: CASSKQGPNEKLFF
DNA: TGTGCCAGCAGTAAACAGGGACCTAATGAAAAACTGTTTTTT

D: NA
size: NA
V: TRBV10-3
J: TRBJ2-7
CDR3: CASSQGLLIYEQYF
DNA: TGTGCCAGCAGTCAGGGACTCCTAATCTACGAGCAGTACTTC

D: NA
size: NA
V: TRBV7-8
J: TRBJ1-1
CDR3: CAAGDTEAFF
DNA: TGTGCCGCGGGGGACACTGAAGCTTTCTTT

D: TRBD1
size: NA
V: TRBV7-2
J: TRBJ2-5
CDR3: CASSTGQGIVEQYF
DNA: TGTGCCAGCAGCACGGGACAGGGCATTGTGGAGCAGTACTTC

D: NA
size: many
V: TRBV6-5
J: TRBJ1-6
CDR3: CASFGRNSPLHF
DNA: TGTGCCAGCTTCGGGAGAAATTCACCCCTCCACTTT

D: TRBD1
size: NA
V: TRBV29-1
J: TRBJ2-5
CDR3: CSLVSLGTGGGETQYF
DNA: TGCAGCTTAGTGTCCCTCGGGACAGGGGGCGGAGAGACCCAGTACTTC

D: NA
size: many
V: TRBV2
J: TRBJ1-3
CDR3: CASSEGGAGNTIYF
DNA: TGTGCCAGCAGTGAAGGAGGGGCCGGAAACACCATATATTTT

D: NA
size: NA
V: TRBV6-5
J: TRBJ2-6
CDR3: CASSYSRTGANVLTF
DNA: TGTGCCAGCAGTTACTCGAGGACTGGGGCCAACGTCCTGACTTTC

D: NA
size: many
V: TRBV2
J: TRBJ2-7
CDR3: CASSWTEAYEQYF
DNA: TGTGCCAGCAGTTGGACAGAGGCCTACGAGCAGTACTTC

D: TRBD2
size: many
V: TRBV15
J: TRBJ2-5
CDR3: CATSHRTSSRETQYF
DNA: TGTGCCACCAGCCACCGGACTAGCTCACGAGAGACCCAGTACTTC

D: NA
size: many
V: TRBV2
J: TRBJ2-7
CDR3: CASSEGAYEQYF
DNA: TGTGCCAGCAGTGAAGGAGCCTACGAGCAGTACTTC

D: NA
size: many
V: TRBV4-1
J: TRBJ2-7
CDR3: CASSQDGASSYEQYF
DNA: TGCGCCAGCAGCCAAGATGGGGCGAGCTCCTACGAGCAGTACTTC

D: TRBD1
size: once
V: TRBV15
J: TRBJ1-1
CDR3: CAASSLDVRGVAFF
DNA: TGTGCCGCCAGCAGCTTGGACGTCAGGGGGGTGGCTTTCTTT

D: NA
size: NA
V: TRBV20-1
J: TRBJ1-2
CDR3: CSASKGSVGYTF
DNA: TGCAGTGCTAGTAAAGGAAGTGTCGGCTACACCTTC

D: TRBD1
size: NA
V: TRBV29-1
J: TRBJ1-1
CDR3: CSVAPGTGRTNTEAFF
DNA: TGCAGCGTTGCCCCCGGGACAGGGAGAACGAACACTGAAGCTTTCTTT

D: TRBD1
size: few
V: TRBV6-5
J: TRBJ1-2
CDR3: CASSYSQGQRGYTF
DNA: TGTGCCAGCAGTTACTCACAGGGACAGCGTGGCTACACCTTC

D: NA
size: many
V: TRBV7-2
J: TRBJ1-1
CDR3: CATSMATNTEAFF
DNA: TGTGCCACCAGTATGGCAACTAACACTGAAGCTTTCTTT

D: TRBD2
size: NA
V: TRBV12-3/TRBV12-4
J: TRBJ2-2
CDR3: CASSLTLAGVYTGELFF
DNA: TGTGCCAGCAGTTTAACACTAGCGGGGGTATACACCGGGGAGCTGTTTTTT

D: NA
size: many
V: TRBV29-1
J: TRBJ2-2
CDR3: CSVDYRDTGELFF
DNA: TGCAGCGTTGATTACAGGGATACCGGGGAGCTGTTTTTT

D: TRBD2
size: NA
V: TRBV7-2
J: TRBJ2-2
CDR3: CASSQGLAPNAGELFF
DNA: TGTGCCAGCAGTCAAGGACTAGCGCCGAACGCCGGGGAGCTGTTTTTT

D: NA
size: NA
V: TRBV10-3
J: TRBJ2-2
CDR3: CASSPPGQPWPGELFF
DNA: TGTGCCAGCAGTCCCCCGGGACAACCTTGGCCCGGGGAGCTGTTTTTT

D: NA
size: few
V: TRBV20-1
J: TRBJ2-2
CDR3: CSARDPGTIGPGELFF
DNA: TGCAGTGCTAGAGACCCCGGGACGATCGGCCCCGGGGAGCTGTTTTTT

D: TRBD1
size: few
V: TRBV10-3
J: TRBJ1-2
CDR3: CASSEPPLDRDRVVGYTF
DNA: TGTGCCAGCAGCGAACCGCCGCTTGACCGGGACAGGGTTGTTGGCTACACCTTC

D: NA
size: many
V: TRBV19
J: TRBJ1-5
CDR3: CASRARQDSNQPQHF
DNA: TGTGCCAGCCGGGCCCGACAGGATAGCAATCAGCCCCAGCATTTT